This T cell receptor (beta chain) emerged from a study of blood T cell repertoires in COVID-19. In the authors' methods: Estimation of nucleated cell counts relied on the amplification of reference gene primers. The repertoire was sequenced with immunoSEQ multiplex PCR; TCRdb's copy has only in-frame clones and lacks some. V and J calls and clone size are as listed in that table; D and trimming were resolved from the DNA. The data hold 250,000 to 300,000 clones, with around 90% observed a single time. This CDR3 contains 14 residues. From germline, CDR1 is SGHKS and CDR2 YYEKEE (reference sequence). The trim removed 0 bases at V and 12 bases at J, leaving 10 bases unmatched. The age range of participants was 18 to 89 years, with residence in about two dozen US areas. Cohorts were assigned according to the clinical history that participants reported. Recovered Cohort 3 donors showed two negative PCRs, clearance, or symptom resolution.

Sequences were obtained from PBMCs or T cells enriched from blood (not recorded which). The chain employs TRBV5-5 and TRBJ2-7, with 9 bases that match TRBD2. The TCR comes from a woman in her forties who had recovered from COVID-19. The chain's CDR3 is CASSLAAVAGVWYF. The CDR3, as DNA: TGTGCCAGCAGCTTGGCCGCAGTAGCGGGAGTCTGGTACTTC.